A selection of T cell receptor beta chains follows, all from one sample in a study of OX40 agonist ivuxolimab in advanced cancers. TCRdb's copy holds only in-frame clones and misses some; the assay was immunoSEQ multiplex PCR. Here the sample spans tens of thousands of clones, approximately 90% being singletons. The sequences come from CD4+ or CD8+ T cells sorted from blood, collected in a trial of the OX40 agonist ivuxolimab. The origin of the receptors is an adult with an advanced solid tumor such as melanoma, head and neck, liver or kidney cancer. The CDR3 runs from the conserved cysteine through the conserved F or W. D genes are given only for firm matches. Size tells how often a clone was seen (once, few, many) or the class of an expanded clone, and some rows leave it out.

j_gene,d_gene,abundance,v_gene,CDR3aa,CDR3nt
TRBJ1-2,NA,NA,TRBV29-1,CSVQGRGGYTF,TGCAGCGTTCAGGGCAGGGGCGGCTACACCTTC
TRBJ2-7,TRBD1,once,TRBV10-3,CAISAPGQETYEQYF,TGTGCCATCAGTGCTCCCGGACAGGAAACCTACGAGCAGTACTTC
TRBJ1-2,NA,NA,TRBV7-9,CASSLGAGDGYTF,TGTGCCAGCAGCTTAGGGGCAGGGGATGGCTACACCTTC
TRBJ2-1,NA,NA,TRBV4-3,CASSQERVLTLNEQFF,TGCGCCAGCAGCCAAGAGAGGGTCCTTACCTTAAATGAGCAGTTCTTC
TRBJ1-1,TRBD1,NA,TRBV10-3,CAISAPDRGSTEAFF,TGTGCCATCAGTGCCCCGGACAGGGGGTCGACTGAAGCTTTCTTT
TRBJ1-4,TRBD1,NA,TRBV23-1,CASSRDRGRNEKLFF,TGCGCCAGCAGTCGAGACAGGGGGCGAAATGAAAAACTGTTTTTT
TRBJ2-1,TRBD2,NA,TRBV28,CASVTSGGASYNEQFF,TGTGCCAGCGTAACTAGCGGGGGGGCATCCTACAATGAGCAGTTCTTC
TRBJ2-5,TRBD1,NA,TRBV10-3,CAISRGQGGETQYF,TGTGCCATCAGTAGGGGACAGGGCGGAGAGACCCAGTACTTC
TRBJ1-2,NA,NA,TRBV7-6,CASSFPGGQGYTF,TGTGCCAGCAGCTTCCCGGGAGGCCAAGGCTACACCTTC
TRBJ1-3,NA,NA,TRBV19,CASRTQGLGNTIYF,TGTGCCAGTAGGACCCAGGGGCTCGGAAACACCATATATTTT
TRBJ2-1,NA,NA,TRBV4-1,CASSQERGNEQFF,TGCGCCAGCAGCCAAGAACGAGGGAATGAGCAGTTCTTC
TRBJ2-5,NA,NA,TRBV5-4,CASSLEGNQETQYF,TGTGCCAGCAGCTTGGAAGGTAACCAAGAGACCCAGTACTTC
TRBJ2-2,NA,NA,TRBV27,CASRVGVQVGELFF,TGTGCCAGCAGGGTCGGGGTTCAGGTCGGGGAGCTGTTTTTT
TRBJ1-6,TRBD1,NA,TRBV9,CASSGGQGTGSPLHF,TGTGCCAGCAGCGGGGGACAGGGGACAGGTTCACCCCTCCACTTT
TRBJ2-7,NA,NA,TRBV18,CASSPGRSYEQYF,TGTGCCAGCTCACCCGGTCGAAGTTACGAGCAGTACTTC
TRBJ2-1,NA,NA,TRBV6-1,CASSEALQWATTAINEQFF,TGTGCCAGCAGTGAAGCGCTTCAGTGGGCTACGACCGCAATTAATGAGCAGTTCTTC
TRBJ2-7,TRBD1,NA,TRBV30,CAWSVGTGSSYEQYF,TGTGCCTGGAGTGTAGGGACAGGGTCTTCCTACGAGCAGTACTTC
TRBJ2-7,NA,NA,TRBV29-1,CSVEAAHSYEQYF,TGCAGCGTTGAAGCTGCCCACTCCTACGAGCAGTACTTC
TRBJ1-2,NA,NA,TRBV9,CASSVGPEEFLGYTF,TGTGCCAGCAGCGTAGGGCCAGAGGAATTTCTAGGCTACACCTTC
TRBJ1-6,NA,NA,TRBV7-3,CASSPTSYNSPLHF,TGTGCCAGCAGCCCGACCTCCTATAATTCACCCCTCCACTTT
TRBJ2-7,NA,NA,TRBV9,CASSESGTAYEQYF,TGTGCCAGCAGCGAGTCCGGGACGGCCTACGAGCAGTACTTC
TRBJ2-1,TRBD2,NA,TRBV6-1,CASSPVSSGGPWQFF,TGTGCCAGCAGCCCCGTTAGTAGCGGGGGGCCGTGGCAGTTCTTC
TRBJ2-7,TRBD1,NA,TRBV19,CASSATGGYEQYF,TGTGCCAGTAGTGCTACAGGGGGCTACGAGCAGTACTTC
TRBJ2-7,NA,NA,TRBV14,CASSQTIGGSPYEQYF,TGTGCCAGCAGCCAAACGATTGGTGGGTCACCCTACGAGCAGTACTTC
TRBJ2-3,TRBD2,NA,TRBV9,CASSTGGPLDTQYF,TGTGCCAGCAGCACGGGAGGGCCCCTAGATACGCAGTATTTT
TRBJ2-5,TRBD2,NA,TRBV30,CAWSKAGGYEETQYF,TGTGCCTGGAGTAAAGCGGGGGGTTACGAAGAGACCCAGTACTTC
TRBJ2-1,NA,NA,TRBV6-5,CASMVGGSYNEQFF,TGTGCCAGCATGGTTGGGGGCTCCTACAATGAGCAGTTCTTC
TRBJ2-3,TRBD1,NA,TRBV7-3,CASSFSGGQGPDTQYF,TGTGCCAGCAGCTTTAGTGGGGGACAGGGCCCAGATACGCAGTATTTT
TRBJ2-7,NA,once,TRBV7-6,CASSAGVNEQYF,TGTGCCAGCAGCGCGGGCGTAAATGAGCAGTACTTC
TRBJ2-1,TRBD2,NA,TRBV6-4,CASSPGRAYNEQFF,TGTGCCAGCAGTCCCGGGAGGGCTTACAATGAGCAGTTCTTC
TRBJ2-5,TRBD1,NA,TRBV5-6,CASSLETGGSWTQYF,TGTGCCAGCAGCTTGGAGACAGGGGGCTCTTGGACCCAGTACTTC
TRBJ2-2,NA,NA,TRBV5-1,CASSHDQGNTGELFF,TGCGCCAGCAGCCACGACCAGGGGAACACCGGGGAGCTGTTTTTT
TRBJ2-5,NA,NA,TRBV28,CASTTRGEVRETQYF,TGTGCCAGCACTACTAGGGGGGAAGTAAGAGAGACCCAGTACTTC
TRBJ2-1,NA,NA,TRBV7-6,CASSPGGLAAYNEQFF,TGTGCCAGCAGCCCTGGGGGGCTAGCGGCCTACAATGAGCAGTTCTTC
TRBJ2-7,NA,NA,TRBV27,CASSLWAGKHYEQYF,TGTGCCAGCAGTTTATGGGCAGGGAAGCACTACGAGCAGTACTTC
TRBJ2-5,NA,NA,TRBV6-5,CASSYSSGNQETQYF,TGTGCCAGCAGTTACTCGTCCGGTAATCAAGAGACCCAGTACTTC
TRBJ1-1,NA,NA,TRBV7-6,CASSLLESETEAFF,TGTGCCAGCAGCTTATTAGAGAGTGAAACTGAAGCTTTCTTT
TRBJ2-7,TRBD2,NA,TRBV29-1,CSVTYSGGLYEQYF,TGCAGCGTTACCTATAGCGGGGGCCTCTACGAGCAGTACTTC
TRBJ1-4,TRBD1,NA,TRBV7-6,CASSLPPGYQGATNEKLFF,TGTGCCAGCAGCTTACCTCCCGGATACCAGGGGGCGACTAATGAAAAACTGTTTTTT
TRBJ1-2,NA,NA,TRBV7-9,CASSPPAVGGYGYTF,TGTGCCAGCAGCCCCCCCGCAGTAGGGGGCTATGGCTACACCTTC
TRBJ2-1,TRBD1,NA,TRBV7-6,CASTSGTGYNEQFF,TGTGCCAGCACCTCGGGGACAGGGTACAATGAGCAGTTCTTC